This T cell receptor (beta chain) was recovered during a study of blood T cell repertoires in COVID-19. Generated by immunoSEQ multiplex PCR, the TCRdb table keeps only in-frame clones and is missing some. This sample yields around 170,000 clones, of which 83% are seen a single time; over 1.5% belongs to the top ten. A note on this clone: Other DNA sequences in the same sample also yield this CDR3.

The ends were cut back, 1 base at V and 3 bases at J, with 10 bases in the middle. The germline CDR1 and CDR2 sequences are MNHNS and SASEGT. CDR3 length: 14 amino acids. J is TRBJ2-7 and V is TRBV6-1; tentatively, D is TRBD2 (7 bases). The sequence derives from a human donor in a cohort sampled during active COVID-19. The sequenced sample was peripheral blood. The CDR3 loop reads CASSEGGGGYEQYF. CDR3 bases: TGTGCCAGCAGTGAAGGGGGAGGGGGCTACGAGCAGTACTTC.